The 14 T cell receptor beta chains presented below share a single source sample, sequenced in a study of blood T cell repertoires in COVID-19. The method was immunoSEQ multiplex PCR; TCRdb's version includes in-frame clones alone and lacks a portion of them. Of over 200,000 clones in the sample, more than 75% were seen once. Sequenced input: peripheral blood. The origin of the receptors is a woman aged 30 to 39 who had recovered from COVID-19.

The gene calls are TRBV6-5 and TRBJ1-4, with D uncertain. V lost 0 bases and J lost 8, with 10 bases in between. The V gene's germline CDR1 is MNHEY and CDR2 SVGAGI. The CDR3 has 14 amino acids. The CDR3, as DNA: TGTGCCAGCAGTTACTCGGAGCACGGGGAAAAACTGTTTTTT. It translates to CASSYSEHGEKLFF.

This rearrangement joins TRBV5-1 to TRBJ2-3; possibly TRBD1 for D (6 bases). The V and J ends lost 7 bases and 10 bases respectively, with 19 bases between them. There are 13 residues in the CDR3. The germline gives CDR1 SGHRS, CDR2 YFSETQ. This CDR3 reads CASARTANEPQYF. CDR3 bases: TGCGCCAGCGCACGGACAGCCAATGAGCCGCAGTATTTT. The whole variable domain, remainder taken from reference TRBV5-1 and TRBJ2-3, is KAGVTQTPRYLIKTRGQQVTLSCSPISGHRSVSWYQQTPGQGLQFLFEYFSETQRNKGNFPGRFSGRQFSNSRSEMNVSTLELGDSALYLCASARTANEPQYFGPGTRLTVL.

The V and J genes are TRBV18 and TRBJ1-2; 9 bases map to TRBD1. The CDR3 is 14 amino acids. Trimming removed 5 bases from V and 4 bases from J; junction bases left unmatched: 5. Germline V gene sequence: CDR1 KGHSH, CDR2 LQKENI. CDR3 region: CASSKQQGAYGYTF. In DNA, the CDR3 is TGTGCCAGCTCAAAACAACAGGGGGCCTATGGCTACACCTTC.

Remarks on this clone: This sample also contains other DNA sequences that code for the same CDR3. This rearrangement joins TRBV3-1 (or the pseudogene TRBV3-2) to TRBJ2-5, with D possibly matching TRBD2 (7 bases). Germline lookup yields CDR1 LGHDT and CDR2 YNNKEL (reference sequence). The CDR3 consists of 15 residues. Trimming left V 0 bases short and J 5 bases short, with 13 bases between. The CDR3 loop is CASSQDTGGRETQYF. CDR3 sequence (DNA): TGTGCCAGCAGCCAAGATACGGGGGGCCGGGAGACCCAGTACTTC.

CDR3 bases: TGTGCCAGCATCCCGATCGGACAGGGACACTATGGCTACACCTTC. Translating gives CASIPIGQGHYGYTF. V usage is TRBV5-6 and J usage is TRBJ1-2; 8 bases line up with TRBD1. Looked up from germline, CDR1 is SGHDT and CDR2 is YYEEEE. The CDR3 covers 15 residues. V shed 6 bases and J 3 bases; nucleotides not matched to a gene: 10.

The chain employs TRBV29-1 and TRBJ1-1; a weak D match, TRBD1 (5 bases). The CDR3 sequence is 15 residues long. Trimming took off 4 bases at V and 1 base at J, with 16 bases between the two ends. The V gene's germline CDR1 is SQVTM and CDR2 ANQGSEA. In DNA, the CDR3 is TGCAGCGTTGTGCACGGGACCGGGGGGAACACTGAAGCTTTCTTT. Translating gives CSVVHGTGGNTEAFF.

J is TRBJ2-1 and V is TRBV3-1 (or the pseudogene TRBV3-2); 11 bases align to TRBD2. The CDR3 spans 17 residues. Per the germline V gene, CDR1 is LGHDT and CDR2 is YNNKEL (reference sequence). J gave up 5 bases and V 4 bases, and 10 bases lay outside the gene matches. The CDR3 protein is CASSPAPSGGLNNEQFF. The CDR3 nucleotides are TGTGCCAGCAGCCCTGCCCCTAGCGGGGGGTTAAACAATGAGCAGTTCTTC.

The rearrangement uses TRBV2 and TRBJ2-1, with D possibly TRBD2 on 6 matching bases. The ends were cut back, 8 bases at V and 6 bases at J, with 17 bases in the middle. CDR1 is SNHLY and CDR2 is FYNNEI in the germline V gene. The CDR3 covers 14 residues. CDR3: CASGKERRANEQFF. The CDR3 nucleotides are TGTGCCAGCGGTAAGGAGAGGAGGGCCAATGAGCAGTTCTTC.

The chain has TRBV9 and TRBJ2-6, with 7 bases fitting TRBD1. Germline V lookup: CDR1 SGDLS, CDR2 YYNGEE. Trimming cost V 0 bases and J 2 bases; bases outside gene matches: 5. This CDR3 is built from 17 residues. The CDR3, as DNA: TGTGCCAGCAGCGTAGCGGACAGGCGGGCTGGGGCCAACGTCCTGACTTTC. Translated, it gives CASSVADRRAGANVLTF. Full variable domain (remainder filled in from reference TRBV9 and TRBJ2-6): DSGVTQTPKHLITATGQRVTLRCSPRSGDLSVYWYQQSLDQGLQFLIQYYNGEERAKGNILERFSAQQFPDLHSELNLSSLELGDSALYFCASSVADRRAGANVLTFGAGSRLTVL.

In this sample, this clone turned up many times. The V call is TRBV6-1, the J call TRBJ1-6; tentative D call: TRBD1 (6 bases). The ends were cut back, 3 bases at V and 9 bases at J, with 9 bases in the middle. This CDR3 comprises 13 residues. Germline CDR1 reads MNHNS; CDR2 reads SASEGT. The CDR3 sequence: CASSDTGRSPLHF. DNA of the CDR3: TGTGCCAGCAGTGACACAGGGCGTTCACCCCTCCACTTT.

CDR3: CASSRLAGGGTDTQYF. The CDR3 bases are TGTGCCAGTAGTAGGTTAGCGGGGGGCGGCACAGATACGCAGTATTTT. The V and J genes are TRBV19 and TRBJ2-3; 10 positions agree with TRBD2. Trimming at V came to 4 bases and at J to 1 base, leaving 5 bases not matched to a gene. Germline V lookup: CDR1 LNHDA, CDR2 SQIVND (reference sequence). The CDR3 is made up of 16 amino acids.

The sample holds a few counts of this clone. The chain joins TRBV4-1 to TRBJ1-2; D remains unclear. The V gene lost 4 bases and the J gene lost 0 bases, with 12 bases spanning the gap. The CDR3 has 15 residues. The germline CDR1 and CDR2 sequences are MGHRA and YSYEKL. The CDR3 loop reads CASSRDRQSNYGYTF. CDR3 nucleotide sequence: TGCGCCAGCAGCCGCGACCGACAATCTAACTATGGCTACACCTTC.

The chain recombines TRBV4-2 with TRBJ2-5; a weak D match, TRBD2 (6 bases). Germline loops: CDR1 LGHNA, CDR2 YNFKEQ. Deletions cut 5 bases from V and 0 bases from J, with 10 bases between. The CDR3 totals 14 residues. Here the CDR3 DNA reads TGTGCCAGCAGCTCCGCGGGGTACCAAGAGACCCAGTACTTC. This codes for CASSSAGYQETQYF.

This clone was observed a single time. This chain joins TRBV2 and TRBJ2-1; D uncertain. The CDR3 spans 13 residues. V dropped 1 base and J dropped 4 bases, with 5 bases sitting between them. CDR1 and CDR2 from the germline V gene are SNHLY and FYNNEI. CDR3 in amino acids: CASSEGSYNEQFF. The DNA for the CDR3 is TGTGCCAGCAGTGAAGGTAGTTACAATGAGCAGTTCTTC.